These 26 T cell receptor beta chains were sequenced from one sample in a study of T-cell reconstitution after alpha-beta-depleted transplantation in children. TCRbeta library construction was performed incorporating unique molecular identifiers. TCRdb reprocessed the PCR reads with MiXCR, giving one entry per CDR3 protein. The table records 200,000 to 300,000 distinct CDR3 sequences, around 7.8% of them present only once. The source was PBMCs, mostly from graft donor cells, collected 180 days after TCRalphabeta/CD19-depleted stem cell transplant. These TCRs come from a male patient between 10 and 17 years old who had a stem cell transplant for acute lymphoblastic leukemia, so the T cells may come from the graft donor.

This clonotype was counted many times. This chain links TRBV12-3 or TRBV12-4 with TRBJ2-7, with 7 bases fitting TRBD1. V shed 11 bases and J 3 bases; nucleotides not matched to a gene: 7. The CDR3 runs 12 residues. The CDR3: CAPQGISYEQYF. CDR3 bases: TGTGCCCCACAGGGGATAAGCTACGAGCAGTACTTC.

This clonotype was found many times. The J gene is TRBJ1-2, the V gene TRBV6-1; 10 bases map to TRBD1. This CDR3 comprises 13 residues. CDR1 is MNHNS, CDR2 SASEGT, per germline. The ends lost 6 bases at V and 4 bases at J; junction bases unmatched: 2. CDR3 DNA: TGTGCCAGCAGGGGACAGGGGATCTATGGCTACACCTTC. Its protein product is CASRGQGIYGYTF.

This rearrangement joins TRBV10-3 to TRBJ1-1; 10 positions match TRBD1. The CDR3 runs to 17 residues. Germline CDR1 reads ENHRY; CDR2 reads SYGVKD. V was clipped by 9 bases and J by 5 bases; unmatched bases: 18. The chain's CDR3 is CAILGDRGGFGGTEAFF. CDR3 bases: TGTGCCATACTAGGGGACAGGGGAGGTTTCGGAGGGACTGAAGCTTTCTTT.

This clonotype has ten or more counts. The chain recombines TRBV12-3 or TRBV12-4 with TRBJ2-5, with 11 bases fitting TRBD2. V lost 4 bases, J lost 3 bases, and 4 bases stayed unmatched. The CDR3 totals 15 residues. CDR3 residues: CASSSQGLAEETQYF. CDR3 bases: TGTGCCAGCAGTTCGCAGGGACTAGCGGAAGAGACCCAGTACTTC.

This clonotype was detected ten times or more. The chain uses TRBV20-1 and TRBJ1-3; TRBD1 matches at 10 bases. The CDR3 is 15 residues long. V lost 1 base to trimming and J lost 0 bases; unmatched junction nucleotides: 0. Germline CDR1 and CDR2: DFQATT and SNEGSKA (reference sequence). The CDR3 sequence is CSARGDRGSGNTIYF. Written as DNA, the CDR3 is TGCAGTGCTAGAGGGGACAGGGGCTCTGGAAACACCATATATTTT.

The table lists this clonotype with many counts. The gene calls are TRBV25-1 and TRBJ2-7; D is ambiguous. Germline CDR1 MGHDK, CDR2 SYGVNS. The CDR3 covers 12 residues. Trimming removed 4 bases from V and 0 bases from J, with 4 bases in between. The CDR3 coding sequence is TGTGCCAGCAGTGGGGTCTCCTACGAGCAGTACTTC. Its translation: CASSGVSYEQYF.

This clonotype was seen at least ten times. This chain links TRBV11-2 with TRBJ2-3; 8 bases fit TRBD2. From germline, CDR1 is SGHAT and CDR2 FQNNGV. With V trimmed by 0 bases and J by 1 base, 6 bases remained unmatched. CDR3 length: 17 residues. For the CDR3, the DNA is TGTGCCAGCAGCTTAGAGGCGGGACTAGGGGGCACAGATACGCAGTATTTT. Translating it yields CASSLEAGLGGTDTQYF.

This clonotype showed up many times. The rearrangement links TRBV25-1 to TRBJ1-1; no clear D. The CDR3 is 12 amino acids. V was pared by 9 bases and J by 5 bases, with 13 bases between. The germline V gene encodes CDR1 MGHDK and CDR2 SYGVNS. CDR3 DNA sequence: TGTGCCAGTGGTCCCGGAGGGACTGAAGCTTTCTTT. Translating gives CASGPGGTEAFF. The full variable domain, with the rest looked up from reference TRBV25-1 and TRBJ1-1, is EADIYQTPRYLVIGTGKKITLECSQTMGHDKMYWYQQDPGMELHLIHYSYGVNSTEKGDLSSESTVSRIRTEHFPLTLESARPSHTSQYLCASGPGGTEAFFGQGTRLTVV.

The table lists this clonotype with many counts. The chain employs TRBV18 and TRBJ2-1; 10 nucleotides match TRBD1. Germline V gene data show CDR1 as KGHSH and CDR2 as LQKENI. The CDR3 contains 16 residues. V was pared by 2 bases and J by 9 bases, with 10 bases of the junction left unmatched. DNA for the CDR3: TGTGCCAGCTCACCAGATAGGACAGGGGGTAGGAGTGAGCAGTTCTTC. It specifies CASSPDRTGGRSEQFF.

There are many counts of this clonotype. The V gene is TRBV29-1, the J gene TRBJ2-5; 11 positions match TRBD2. The CDR3 length is 15 residues. V lost 3 bases, J lost 4 bases, and 7 bases stayed unmatched. CDR1 and CDR2 from the germline V gene are SQVTM and ANQGSEA. This CDR3 is CSVDGPSGGLETQYF. In nucleotides, the CDR3 is TGCAGCGTTGATGGGCCTAGCGGGGGGCTAGAGACCCAGTACTTC.

There are a few counts of this clonotype. The V gene is TRBV7-2, the J gene TRBJ2-3, with 10 bases that match TRBD1. The J segment lost 4 bases and the V segment lost 0 bases, leaving 1 base of the junction unmatched. Germline CDR1 and CDR2: SGHTA and FQGNSA. The CDR3 runs 15 residues. The CDR3 is CASSLAGQGSDTQYF. CDR3 bases: TGTGCCAGCAGCTTAGCGGGACAGGGGTCAGATACGCAGTATTTT.

The V and J genes are TRBV6-2 or TRBV6-3 and TRBJ2-7, with 12 bases matching TRBD2. V was clipped by 4 bases and J by 4 bases; unmatched bases: 8. From germline, CDR1 is MNHEY and CDR2 SVGEGT. This CDR3 has 16 amino acids. In DNA form, the CDR3 reads TGTGCCAGCAGTTCCTGGACTAGCGGGGTCCTTTACGAGCAGTACTTC. Protein sequence: CASSSWTSGVLYEQYF.

As to this clonotype: Possible read error: a much larger clone is one base away. The rearrangement uses TRBV20-1 and TRBJ1-2; 8 nucleotides match TRBD1. The CDR3 extends over 13 amino acids. Germline-derived CDR1 and CDR2 are DFQATT and SNEGSKA (reference sequence). In DNA, the CDR3 is TGCAGTGCTAGAAGGGGACAGGACTATGGCCACACCTTC. Translating gives CSARRGQDYGHTF.

This clonotype was detected ten times or more. The rearrangement joins TRBV12-3 or TRBV12-4 to TRBJ1-2; D not resolved. The length of the CDR3 is 13 residues. Trimming left V 3 bases short and J 4 bases short, with 9 bases between. CDR3 in amino acids: CASSFEQFYGYTF. CDR3 in DNA: TGTGCCAGCAGTTTCGAACAGTTCTATGGCTACACCTTC.

At least ten counts were recorded for this clonotype. V usage is TRBV11-2 and J usage is TRBJ2-5; 7 nucleotides align to TRBD2. Trimming at V came to 4 bases and at J to 5 bases, leaving 4 bases not matched to a gene. The CDR3 contains 13 residues. CDR1 is SGHAT and CDR2 is FQNNGV in the germline V gene. The DNA for the CDR3 is TGTGCCAGCAGCTGGGGGGGAAGGGAGACCCAGTACTTC. This encodes CASSWGGRETQYF.

The chain carries TRBV5-4 and TRBJ2-3, with TRBD2 matching 7 bases. The ends lost 2 bases at V and 2 bases at J; junction bases unmatched: 14. Germline CDR1 reads SGHNT; CDR2 reads YYREEE (reference sequence). The CDR3 is made up of 18 amino acids. The DNA for the CDR3 is TGTGCCAGCAGCTTCAGAATGGGGCCGAGCGGGGCCACAGATACGCAGTATTTT. The encoded protein is CASSFRMGPSGATDTQYF.

This clonotype was picked up many times. The chain links TRBV5-1 to TRBJ2-4; TRBD1 aligns across 11 bases. The CDR3 loop spans 15 amino acids. V shed 4 bases and J 8 bases; nucleotides not matched to a gene: 8. CDR1 is SGHRS and CDR2 is YFSETQ in the germline V gene. Written as DNA, the CDR3 is TGCGCCAGCAGCCGAGGACAGGGGGCGATCGACATTCAGTACTTC. Protein: CASSRGQGAIDIQYF.

This clonotype appeared many times. The chain has TRBV3-1 and TRBJ2-6; no firm D call. Germline lookup yields CDR1 LGHDT and CDR2 YNNKEL (reference sequence). The CDR3 runs 14 residues. V was shortened by 3 bases and J by 4 bases, with 7 bases between the two germline ends. In DNA, the CDR3 is TGTGCCAGCAGCCAGGGGTCGGGGGCCAACGTCCTGACTTTC. Protein: CASSQGSGANVLTF.

The genes are TRBV5-4 and TRBJ2-7; TRBD2 aligns across 11 bases. V shed 3 bases and J 3 bases; nucleotides not matched to a gene: 5. Per germline, CDR1 SGHNT and CDR2 YYREEE (reference sequence). CDR3 size: 15 residues. The CDR3 coding sequence is TGTGCCAGCAGCTGGAGACTAGCGGGGCGCTACGAGCAGTACTTC. It codes for CASSWRLAGRYEQYF.

This clonotype was detected many times. The chain carries TRBV6-1 and TRBJ2-5; D perhaps matches TRBD2 (5 bases). This CDR3 is 15 amino acids long. Trimming removed 5 bases from V and 5 bases from J, with 18 bases in between. Per germline, CDR1 MNHNS and CDR2 SASEGT. CDR3 protein: CASSPTLAGRETQYF. For the CDR3, the DNA is TGTGCCAGCAGTCCCACCCTGGCGGGCCGGGAGACCCAGTACTTC.

This clonotype was seen ten or more times. The chain is built from TRBV5-1 and TRBJ2-5; either TRBD1 or TRBD2 may supply D (5 bases each). There are 15 residues in the CDR3. Germline loops: CDR1 SGHRS, CDR2 YFSETQ. Trimming left V 0 bases short and J 3 bases short, with 12 bases between. The CDR3 coding sequence is TGCGCCAGCAGCTTGGCCGGGACCCCAAAAGAGACCCAGTACTTC. It specifies CASSLAGTPKETQYF.

This clonotype was counted at least ten times. The chain combines TRBV18 with TRBJ2-7; D not certain. The germline V gene encodes CDR1 KGHSH and CDR2 LQKENI. Between the trimmed V and J ends, which lost 3 bases and 7 bases, there was a span of 16 bases. The CDR3 covers 14 residues. CDR3 sequence: CASSPSRMLGEQYF. The CDR3 DNA reads as TGTGCCAGCTCACCCTCTCGGATGCTTGGGGAGCAGTACTTC.

This clonotype was counted at least ten times. The J gene is TRBJ2-1, the V gene TRBV20-1, with 8 bases fitting TRBD2. The length of the CDR3 is 15 residues. Germline CDR1 is DFQATT and CDR2 is SNEGSKA (reference sequence). The J segment lost 2 bases and the V segment lost 3 bases, leaving 6 bases of the junction unmatched. CDR3 sequence reads: CSARPAGATYNEQFF. Written as DNA, the CDR3 is TGCAGTGCTAGGCCAGCGGGAGCCACCTACAATGAGCAGTTCTTC.

This clonotype was counted at least ten times. The V gene is TRBV5-6, the J gene TRBJ1-3, with D possibly being TRBD1 (6 bases). The CDR3 covers 15 residues. Germline assignment: CDR1 SGHDT and CDR2 YYEEEE. With 0 bases removed from V and 0 bases from J, the gap between germline ends came to 7 bases. Here the CDR3 DNA reads TGTGCCAGCAGCTTGGGGGGGCACTCTGGAAACACCATATATTTT. This codes for CASSLGGHSGNTIYF.

The chain is built from TRBV19 and TRBJ2-1, with D perhaps matching TRBD2 (7 bases). CDR3 size: 16 residues. CDR1 LNHDA and CDR2 SQIVND come from the germline V gene (reference sequence). V lost 6 bases to trimming and J lost 3 bases, with 18 bases between them. CDR3 nucleotides: TGTGCCAGTAGAGGGGGTGGACTAGTCCTCTACAATGAGCAGTTCTTC. It yields the protein CASRGGGLVLYNEQFF.

This clonotype was seen ten or more times. The CDR3 coding sequence is TGTGCCAGCAGTTGGACAGATGGCAATCAGCCCCAGCATTTT. Its protein product is CASSWTDGNQPQHF. The chain couples TRBV28 to TRBJ1-5; possible D gene TRBD1, 6 bases. The germline V gene has CDR1 MDHEN and CDR2 SYDVKM. Deletions cut 4 bases from V and 2 bases from J, with 9 bases between. The length of the CDR3 is 14 residues.